Following are 21 T cell receptor beta chains from one sample sequenced in a study of response to subunit inactivated influenza vaccine (dated by TCRdb to 2017 to 2018). Libraries were built with RT-PCR. Sequencing used an Illumina HiSeq 2500. TCRdb reanalyzed the raw reads on its own, using fastp at Q25 for trimming and MiXCR for clone calling, and kept in-frame beta chains. Every entry covers one CDR3 protein and lists the most common genes and DNA from its rows. The sample records about 780,000 distinct CDR3 sequences, around a sixth of which are singletons. 11% of the sample is in the top ten clones. The sequencing used PBMCs from blood, collected less than 6 days after vaccination. The receptors derive from a man aged 45-65 years who received an inactivated influenza vaccine. Donor details come from another sample of the same person, matched by shared clones.

On this clonotype itself: A junction boundary mismatches the germline segment, possibly from a read error. V is TRBV12-3 or TRBV12-4 and J is TRBJ2-3; a weak D match, TRBD2 (6 bases). The CDR3 is made up of 14 amino acids. The CDR3 nucleotides are TGTGCCAGCACGACGACGTCGGGGGTTCATACGCGGTATTTT. Translating it yields CASTTTSGVHTRYF.

There are a few counts of this clonotype. The chain recombines TRBV27 with TRBJ2-3, with 12 nucleotides matching TRBD2. The CDR3 consists of 15 residues. After removal of 6 bases from V and 4 bases from J, the junction contained 5 bases not matched to a gene. CDR1 is MNHEY, CDR2 SMNVEV, per germline (reference sequence). The CDR3 bases are TGTGCCAGCAGCATCCTAGCGGGGGGGCCAGATACGCAGTATTTT. Translating gives CASSILAGGPDTQYF.

This clonotype turned up a few times. The rearrangement links TRBV3-1 to TRBJ1-1; D remains ambiguous. Germline V lookup: CDR1 LGHDT, CDR2 YNNKEL (reference sequence). Trimming cost V 4 bases and J 4 bases, with 19 bases left between them. The CDR3 sequence is 16 residues long. In DNA form, the CDR3 reads TGTGCCAGCAGCCCCGGGGTAGGGTCCCGGGGCACTGAAGCTTTCTTT. As protein: CASSPGVGSRGTEAFF.

The chain employs TRBV5-5 and TRBJ2-7; a possible D gene is TRBD1 (6 bases). There are 11 residues in the CDR3. V was cut by 6 bases and J by 6 bases, with 10 bases left in between. CDR1 SGHKS and CDR2 YYEKEE come from the germline V gene (reference sequence). The CDR3 sequence is CASIARGEQYF. DNA for the CDR3: TGTGCCAGCATAGCCAGGGGCGAGCAGTACTTC. Using reference TRBV5-5 and TRBJ2-7 for the parts outside the CDR3, the full variable domain is DAGVTQSPTHLIKTRGQQVTLRCSPISGHKSVSWYQQVLGQGPQFIFQYYEKEERGRGNFPDRFSARQFPNYSSELNVNALLLGDSALYLCASIARGEQYFGPGTRLTVT.

This clonotype was recorded at least ten times. This chain links TRBV12-3 or TRBV12-4 with TRBJ2-6; D unresolved. The CDR3 runs 14 residues. Trimming stripped 6 bases from V and 0 bases from J, with 6 bases between. CDR3 bases: TGTGCCAGCAGACCGTACTCTGGGGCCAACGTCCTGACTTTC. Its protein product is CASRPYSGANVLTF.

This clonotype was counted only a few times. The chain carries TRBV15 and TRBJ2-7, with D maybe TRBD2 (6 bases). Germline loops: CDR1 LNHNV, CDR2 YYDKDF (reference sequence). The CDR3 runs to 14 residues. V was cut by 3 bases and J by 0 bases, with 9 bases left in between. CDR3 nucleotide sequence: TGTGCCACCAGCAGCGGGGGTTACTCCTACGAGCAGTACTTC. Translated, it gives CATSSGGYSYEQYF.

The chain combines TRBV29-1 with TRBJ1-2; D may be TRBD1 (6 bases). Germline CDR1 and CDR2: SQVTM and ANQGSEA. The CDR3 covers 15 residues. Trimming took off 7 bases at V and 6 bases at J, with 24 bases between the two ends. CDR3 residues: CSAYPNPGQGHGYTF. The DNA for the CDR3 is TGCAGCGCTTATCCAAATCCGGGACAAGGGCATGGCTACACCTTC.

The rearrangement links TRBV20-1 to TRBJ1-1; TRBD1 matches 9 bases. V lost 2 bases, J lost 2 bases, and 6 bases stayed unmatched. The CDR3 consists of 15 residues. The germline V gene has CDR1 DFQATT and CDR2 SNEGSKA (reference sequence). The chain's CDR3 is CSARLRTGVNTEAFF. In DNA, the CDR3 is TGCAGTGCTAGACTACGGACAGGGGTTAACACTGAAGCTTTCTTT.

This clonotype was counted at least ten times. V usage is TRBV20-1 and J usage is TRBJ2-3; D not resolved. This CDR3 region has 15 residues. Trimming removed 0 bases at V and 3 bases at J, with 13 bases between. Germline-derived CDR1 and CDR2 are DFQATT and SNEGSKA (reference sequence). DNA for the CDR3: TGCAGTGCTAGAGATTCCCTAAGAGGTACAGATACGCAGTATTTT. Translation: CSARDSLRGTDTQYF.

This clonotype showed up just a few times. V and J are TRBV12-3 or TRBV12-4 and TRBJ2-1, with 7 bases lining up with TRBD2. With V trimmed by 3 bases and J by 7 bases, 9 bases remained unmatched. This CDR3 has 15 amino acids. The CDR3 DNA reads as TGTGCCAGCAGTTTTTGGGGGGGAATTAGGAATGAGCAGTTCTTC. Amino acids: CASSFWGGIRNEQFF.

The rearrangement uses TRBV6-2 or TRBV6-3 and TRBJ2-5, with 7 nucleotides matching TRBD2. Trimming removed 6 bases from V and 3 bases from J; junction bases left unmatched: 7. The CDR3 loop spans 14 amino acids. Germline V gene data show CDR1 as MNHEY and CDR2 as SVGEGT. The CDR3 region is CASRAGVLKETQYF. CDR3 nucleotide sequence: TGTGCCAGCAGGGCGGGAGTACTTAAAGAGACCCAGTACTTC.

This clonotype was counted a few times. V is TRBV4-3 and J is TRBJ2-3; D may be TRBD2 (6 bases). V lost 0 bases to trimming and J lost 2 bases, with 9 bases between them. Germline loops: CDR1 LGHNA, CDR2 YSLEER. The CDR3 is made up of 15 amino acids. Here the CDR3 DNA reads TGCGCCAGCAGCCAAGAGGAGGGGTACACAGATACGCAGTATTTT. Translation gives CASSQEEGYTDTQYF.

This clonotype was counted many times. J is TRBJ1-5 and V is TRBV5-1, with unresolved D. The germline V gene encodes CDR1 SGHRS and CDR2 YFSETQ. V was clipped by 0 bases and J by 1 base, with 2 bases between them. The CDR3 spans 13 residues. The CDR3 reads CASSLDSNQPQHF. In DNA form, the CDR3 reads TGCGCCAGCAGCTTGGACAGCAATCAGCCCCAGCATTTT.

V gene TRBV5-1 combines with J gene TRBJ2-5, with D tentatively TRBD2 (6 bases). The CDR3 spans 15 residues. Germline V CDR1 and CDR2: SGHRS, YFSETQ. Trimming shortened V by 4 bases and J by 2 bases, and 15 bases separated the two germline ends. For the CDR3, the DNA is TGCGCCAGCAGCATCTCCGGCGGGATGCAAGAGACCCAGTACTTC. Translated: CASSISGGMQETQYF.

This clonotype appeared a few times. V gene TRBV12-3 or TRBV12-4 combines with J gene TRBJ1-4; TRBD1 aligns across 7 bases. The CDR3 runs 15 residues. J lost 1 base, V lost 5 bases, and 4 bases had no gene match. The CDR3 DNA reads TGTGCCAGCAGTGACAGGGCGATAACTAATGAAAAACTGTTTTTT. Translated: CASSDRAITNEKLFF.

The genes are TRBV7-3 and TRBJ2-1; TRBD2 matches 13 bases. With V trimmed by 2 bases and J by 6 bases, 7 bases remained unmatched. CDR3 length: 17 amino acids. Germline lookup yields CDR1 SGHTA and CDR2 FQGTGA. The CDR3 sequence is CASSLGIGLAGVNEQFF. CDR3 in DNA: TGTGCCAGCAGCTTAGGTATTGGACTAGCGGGAGTCAATGAGCAGTTCTTC. The variable domain in full, with the rest retrieved from reference TRBV7-3 and TRBJ2-1, is GAGVSQTPSNKVTEKGKYVELRCDPISGHTALYWYRQSLGQGPEFLIYFQGTGAADDSGLPNDRFFAVRPEGSVSTLKIQRTERGDSAVYLCASSLGIGLAGVNEQFFGPGTRLTVL.

V usage is TRBV7-3 and J usage is TRBJ2-1, with D possibly matching TRBD1 (6 bases). The CDR3 is 17 amino acids. In germline, CDR1 is SGHTA, CDR2 FQGTGA. Trimming cost V 2 bases and J 2 bases, with 16 bases left between them. CDR3: CASSLDARGYPYNEQFF. The CDR3 DNA follows: TGTGCCAGCAGCTTAGACGCCAGGGGTTACCCCTACAATGAGCAGTTCTTC.

This chain joins TRBV11-1 and TRBJ2-1, with D perhaps TRBD1 (6 bases). The CDR3 totals 18 residues. Germline V gene sequence: CDR1 SGHAT, CDR2 FQDESV (reference sequence). V lost 11 bases and J 6 bases, leaving 32 bases between the germline ends. The CDR3 DNA reads as TGTGCCCCCTCCCTTAGGAAGGGGGACCTCCCCCGCCTCAATGAGCAGTTCTTC. This gives the protein CAPSLRKGDLPRLNEQFF.

This clonotype was seen ten or more times. CDR3 DNA: TGCAGCGTTCTTGGAGGGGTCAAGAATGAGCAGTTCTTC. Translating it yields CSVLGGVKNEQFF. The V gene is TRBV29-1, the J gene TRBJ2-1; a weak D match, TRBD2 (6 bases). CDR1 is SQVTM and CDR2 is ANQGSEA in the germline V gene. V shed 5 bases and J shed 7 bases, with 15 bases lying between them. CDR3 length equals 13 residues.

This chain joins TRBV18 and TRBJ1-2; no clear D. The CDR3 length is 13 residues. Trimming stripped 3 bases from V and 1 base from J, with 6 bases between. Germline CDR1 is KGHSH and CDR2 is LQKENI. CDR3 in DNA: TGTGCCAGCTCACCCGAGATTAACTATGGCTACACCTTC. Residues: CASSPEINYGYTF.

This clonotype was detected ten times or more. This chain joins TRBV20-1 and TRBJ2-3; 7 nucleotides align to TRBD1. In germline, CDR1 is DFQATT, CDR2 SNEGSKA (reference sequence). V lost 1 base to trimming and J lost 1 base; unmatched junction nucleotides: 2. The CDR3 runs to 14 residues. The CDR3 DNA reads TGCAGTGCTAGAGCCGGGACAGGCACAGATACGCAGTATTTT. This gives the protein CSARAGTGTDTQYF.